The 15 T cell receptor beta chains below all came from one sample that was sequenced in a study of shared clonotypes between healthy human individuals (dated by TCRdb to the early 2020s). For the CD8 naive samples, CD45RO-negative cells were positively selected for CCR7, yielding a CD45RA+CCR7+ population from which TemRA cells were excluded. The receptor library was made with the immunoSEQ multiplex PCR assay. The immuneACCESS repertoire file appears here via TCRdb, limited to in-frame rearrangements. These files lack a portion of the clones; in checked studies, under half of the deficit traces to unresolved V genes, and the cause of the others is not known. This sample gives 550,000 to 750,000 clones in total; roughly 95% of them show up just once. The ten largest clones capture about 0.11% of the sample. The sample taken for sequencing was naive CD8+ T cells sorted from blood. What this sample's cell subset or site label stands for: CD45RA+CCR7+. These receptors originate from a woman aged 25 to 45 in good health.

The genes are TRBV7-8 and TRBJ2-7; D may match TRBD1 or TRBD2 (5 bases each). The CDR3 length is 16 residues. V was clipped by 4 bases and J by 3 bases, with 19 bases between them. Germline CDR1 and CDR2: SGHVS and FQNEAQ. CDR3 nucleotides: TGTGCCAGCAGCTCAAGAGGGGTCCAAACCATCTACGAGCAGTACTTC. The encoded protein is CASSSRGVQTIYEQYF.

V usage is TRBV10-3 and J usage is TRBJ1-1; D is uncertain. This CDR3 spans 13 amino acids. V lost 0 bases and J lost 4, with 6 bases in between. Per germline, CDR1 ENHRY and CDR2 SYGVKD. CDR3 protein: CAISESQSTEAFF. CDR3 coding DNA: TGTGCCATCAGTGAGTCACAGAGCACTGAAGCTTTCTTT.

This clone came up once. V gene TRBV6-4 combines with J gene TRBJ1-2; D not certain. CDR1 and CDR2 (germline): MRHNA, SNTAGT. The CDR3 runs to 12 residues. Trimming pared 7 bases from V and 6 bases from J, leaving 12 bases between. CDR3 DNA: TGTGCCAGCAATACCCGAGGGAATGGCTACACCTTC. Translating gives CASNTRGNGYTF.

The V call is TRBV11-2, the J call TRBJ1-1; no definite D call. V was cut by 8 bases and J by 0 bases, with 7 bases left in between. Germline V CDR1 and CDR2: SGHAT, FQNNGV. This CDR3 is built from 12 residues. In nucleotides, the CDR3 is TGTGCCAGCGCAAGTATGAACACTGAAGCTTTCTTT. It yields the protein CASASMNTEAFF.

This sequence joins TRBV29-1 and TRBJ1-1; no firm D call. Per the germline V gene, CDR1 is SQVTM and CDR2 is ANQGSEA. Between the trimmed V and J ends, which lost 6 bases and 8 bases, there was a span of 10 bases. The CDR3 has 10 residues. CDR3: CSVTATEAFF. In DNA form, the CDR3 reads TGCAGCGTAACAGCTACGGAAGCTTTCTTT. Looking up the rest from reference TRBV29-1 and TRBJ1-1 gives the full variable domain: SAVISQKPSRDICQRGTSLTIQCQVDSQVTMMFWYRQQPGQSLTLIATANQGSEATYESGFVIDKFPISRPNLTFSTLTVSNMSPEDSSIYLCSVTATEAFFGQGTRLTVV.

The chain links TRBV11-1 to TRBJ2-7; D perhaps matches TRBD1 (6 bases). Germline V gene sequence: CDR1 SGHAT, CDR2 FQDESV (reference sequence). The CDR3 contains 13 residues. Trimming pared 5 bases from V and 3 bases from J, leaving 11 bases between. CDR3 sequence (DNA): TGTGCCAGCAGCAAGGACAGAAACTACGAGCAGTACTTC. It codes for CASSKDRNYEQYF.

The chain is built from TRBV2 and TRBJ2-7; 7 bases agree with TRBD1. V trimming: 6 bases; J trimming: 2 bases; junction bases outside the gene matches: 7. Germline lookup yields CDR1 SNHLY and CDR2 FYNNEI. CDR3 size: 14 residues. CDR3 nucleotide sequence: TGTGCCAGCAGGACAGGGTTCGCAACCTACGAGCAGTACTTC. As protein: CASRTGFATYEQYF.

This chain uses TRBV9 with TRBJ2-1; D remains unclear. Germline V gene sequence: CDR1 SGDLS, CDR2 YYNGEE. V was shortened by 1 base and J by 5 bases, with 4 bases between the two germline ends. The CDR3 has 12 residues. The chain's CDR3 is CASSVLHNEQFF. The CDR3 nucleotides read TGTGCCAGCAGCGTACTCCACAATGAGCAGTTCTTC.

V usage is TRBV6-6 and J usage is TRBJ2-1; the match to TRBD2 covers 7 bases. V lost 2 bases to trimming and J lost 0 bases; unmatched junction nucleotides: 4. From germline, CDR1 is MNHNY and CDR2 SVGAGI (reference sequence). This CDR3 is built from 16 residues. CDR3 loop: CASSYEGGPSYNEQFF. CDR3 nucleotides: TGTGCCAGCAGTTACGAGGGAGGGCCCTCCTACAATGAGCAGTTCTTC.

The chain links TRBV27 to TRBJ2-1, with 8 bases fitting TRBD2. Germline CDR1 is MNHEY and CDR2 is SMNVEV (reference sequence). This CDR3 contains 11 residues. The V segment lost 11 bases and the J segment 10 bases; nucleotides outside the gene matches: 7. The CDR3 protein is CAAGGGGEQFF. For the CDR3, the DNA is TGTGCCGCGGGGGGCGGCGGGGAGCAGTTCTTC.

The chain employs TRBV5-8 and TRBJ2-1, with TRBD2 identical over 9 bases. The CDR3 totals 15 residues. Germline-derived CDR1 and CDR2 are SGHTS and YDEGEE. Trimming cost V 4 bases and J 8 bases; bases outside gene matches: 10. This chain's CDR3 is CASSPRVAGVYEQFF. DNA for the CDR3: TGTGCCAGCAGCCCCCGGGTAGCGGGAGTGTATGAGCAGTTCTTC.

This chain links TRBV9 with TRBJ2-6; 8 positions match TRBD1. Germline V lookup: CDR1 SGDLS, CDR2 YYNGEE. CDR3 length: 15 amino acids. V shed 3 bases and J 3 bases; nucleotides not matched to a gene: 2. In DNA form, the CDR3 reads TGTGCCAGCAGCGAGACAGGGGATGGGGCCAACGTCCTGACTTTC. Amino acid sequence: CASSETGDGANVLTF. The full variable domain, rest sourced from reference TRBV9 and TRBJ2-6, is DSGVTQTPKHLITATGQRVTLRCSPRSGDLSVYWYQQSLDQGLQFLIQYYNGEERAKGNILERFSAQQFPDLHSELNLSSLELGDSALYFCASSETGDGANVLTFGAGSRLTVL.

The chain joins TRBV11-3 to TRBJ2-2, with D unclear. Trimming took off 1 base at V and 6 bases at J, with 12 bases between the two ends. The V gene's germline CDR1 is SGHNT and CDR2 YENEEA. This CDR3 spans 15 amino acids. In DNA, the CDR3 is TGTGCCAGCAGCTTAGGGTCCGGGTTGGCCGGGGAGCTGTTTTTT. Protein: CASSLGSGLAGELFF.

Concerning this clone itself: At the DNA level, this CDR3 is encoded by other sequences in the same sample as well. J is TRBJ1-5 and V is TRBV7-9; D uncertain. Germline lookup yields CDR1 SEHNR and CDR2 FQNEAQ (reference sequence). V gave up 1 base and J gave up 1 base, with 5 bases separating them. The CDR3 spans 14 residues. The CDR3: CASSLDNSNQPQHF. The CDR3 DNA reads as TGTGCCAGCAGCTTAGACAACAGCAATCAGCCCCAGCATTTT.

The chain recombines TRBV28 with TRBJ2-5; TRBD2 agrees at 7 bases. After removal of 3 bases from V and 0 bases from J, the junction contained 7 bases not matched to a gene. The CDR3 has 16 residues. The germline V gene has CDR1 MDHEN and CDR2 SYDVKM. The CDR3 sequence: CASSLLLAVYQETQYF. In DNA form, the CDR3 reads TGTGCCAGCAGTTTGTTGCTAGCGGTGTACCAAGAGACCCAGTACTTC.